The 24 T cell receptor beta chains below all came from one sample that was sequenced in a study of T cells in Graves' hyperthyroidism and ophthalmopathy. TCR beta CDR3 sequences were amplified from RNA transcripts. First-round RT-PCR of the TCR CDR3 relied on the HTBI primer set. In TCRdb, the multiplex PCR reads were re-called with MiXCR into one record per CDR3 protein. The sample yields some 650,000 distinct CDR3 sequences, more than 15% seen once. The sequenced material came from blood. The receptors were sampled from a woman between 35 and 50 years old with Graves' ophthalmopathy.

This clonotype has at least ten counts. CDR3 nucleotide sequence: TGTGCCAGCAGTGAGTCTGTGGGGTTGAACACTGAAGCTTTCTTT. Its translation is CASSESVGLNTEAFF. The V and J genes are TRBV2 and TRBJ1-1; D ambiguous. Between the trimmed V and J ends, which lost 3 bases and 0 bases, there was a span of 11 bases. The CDR3 consists of 15 residues. Germline assignment: CDR1 SNHLY and CDR2 FYNNEI. Drawing the rest from reference TRBV2 and TRBJ1-1, the complete variable domain is EPEVTQTPSHQVTQMGQEVILRCVPISNHLYFYWYRQILGQKVEFLVSFYNNEISEKSEIFDDQFSVERPDGSNFTLKIRSTKLEDSAMYFCASSESVGLNTEAFFGQGTRLTVV.

This rearrangement joins TRBV2 to TRBJ2-3; a weak D match, TRBD2 (7 bases). The CDR3 has 16 residues. The V end was cut by 1 base, the J end by 1 base, with 12 bases between. CDR1 and CDR2 (germline): SNHLY, FYNNEI. The CDR3 region is CASSEEPGGRTDTQYF. CDR3 sequence (DNA): TGTGCCAGCAGTGAAGAACCGGGGGGCCGCACAGATACGCAGTATTTT.

This clonotype was seen once. The rearrangement links TRBV29-1 to TRBJ1-1; 7 positions agree with TRBD1. V shed 3 bases and J 3 bases; nucleotides not matched to a gene: 4. The length of the CDR3 is 13 residues. The germline V gene has CDR1 SQVTM and CDR2 ANQGSEA. For the CDR3, the DNA is TGCAGCGTTGACCCACAGGGGTACACTGAAGCTTTCTTT. Protein sequence: CSVDPQGYTEAFF.

The rearrangement links TRBV5-1 to TRBJ2-2, with no clear D. The CDR3 length is 14 residues. CDR1 is SGHRS and CDR2 is YFSETQ in the germline V gene. V dropped 4 bases and J dropped 8 bases, with 15 bases sitting between them. CDR3 loop: CASSLGPGSGELFF. DNA for the CDR3: TGCGCCAGCAGCCTTGGTCCAGGTTCAGGGGAGCTGTTTTTT.

In this sample, this clonotype turned up a few times. The rearrangement uses TRBV10-2 and TRBJ2-1; 8 nucleotides line up with TRBD1. V lost 2 bases to trimming and J lost 5 bases; unmatched junction nucleotides: 8. Germline V CDR1 and CDR2: WSHSY, SAAADI. The CDR3 is 16 residues long. Here the CDR3 reads CASSEATGGRHNEQFF. Here the CDR3 DNA reads TGCGCCAGCAGTGAGGCAACAGGGGGACGACACAATGAGCAGTTCTTC.

This clonotype was seen repeatedly, ten times or more. The CDR3 DNA is TGTGCCAGCAGCTACCTCTCCCAGACCGGGACCTCCTACGAGCAGTACTTC. The encoded protein is CASSYLSQTGTSYEQYF. The chain carries TRBV11-1 and TRBJ2-7, with D perhaps matching TRBD1 or TRBD2 (5 bases each). Deletions cut 4 bases from V and 0 bases from J, with 19 bases between. Germline V lookup: CDR1 SGHAT, CDR2 FQDESV (reference sequence). This CDR3 is built from 17 residues.

This chain connects TRBV5-1 to TRBJ2-7; D ambiguous. Germline CDR1 and CDR2: SGHRS and YFSETQ. The germline V and J ends were trimmed by 4 bases and 2 bases, with 16 bases remaining between them. CDR3 length: 15 residues. CDR3 sequence reads: CASSQEPGTAYEQYF. DNA for the CDR3: TGCGCCAGCAGCCAGGAACCAGGAACAGCCTACGAGCAGTACTTC.

The chain joins TRBV18 to TRBJ2-2; the match to TRBD2 covers 10 bases. The CDR3 sequence is 16 residues long. Germline loops: CDR1 KGHSH, CDR2 LQKENI. J gave up 4 bases and V 3 bases, and 5 bases lay outside the gene matches. Written as DNA, the CDR3 is TGTGCCAGCTCACCGGTTTCTAGCGGGAGCACCGGGGAGCTGTTTTTT. This translates into CASSPVSSGSTGELFF.

In this sample, this clonotype turned up many times. The chain recombines TRBV6-4 with TRBJ2-3; D is tentatively TRBD1 or TRBD2 (5 bases each). This CDR3 is built from 15 residues. V shed 5 bases and J shed 0 bases, with 12 bases lying between them. The germline V gene has CDR1 MRHNA and CDR2 SNTAGT. The CDR3 nucleotides read TGTGCCAGCAGTCTCCGGGACGGAAGCACAGATACGCAGTATTTT. It encodes CASSLRDGSTDTQYF.

The CDR3 coding sequence is TGTGCCAGCAGTCCCCGGACAGGGCGGGGAGCTTTCTTT. It codes for CASSPRTGRGAFF. V gene TRBV6-1 combines with J gene TRBJ2-2, with TRBD1 matching over 8 bases. TRBJ1-1 explains the end of the DNA better; the J call may be wrong. Germline CDR1 MNHNS, CDR2 SASEGT. The CDR3 totals 13 residues.

This clonotype occurred a few times. Just one base apart from a much larger clone, this may be a read error. The chain couples TRBV11-2 to TRBJ1-1; D unresolved. Germline V lookup: CDR1 SGHAT, CDR2 FQNNGV. CDR3 size: 15 residues. The DNA of the CDR3 is TGTGCCAGCAGCTTAAGCGGTCGCATGAACACTGAAGCTTCCTTT. It codes for CASSLSGRMNTEASF.

The sample holds a few counts of this clonotype. The rearrangement uses TRBV28 and TRBJ2-1; 9 positions match TRBD1. Germline CDR1 is MDHEN and CDR2 is SYDVKM. The CDR3 runs 15 residues. V trimming: 6 bases; J trimming: 10 bases; junction bases outside the gene matches: 13. In DNA, the CDR3 is TGTGCCAGCAGACCCGGGACAGGGTTTGGGGGCGAGCAGTTCTTC. Protein sequence: CASRPGTGFGGEQFF.

Ten or more counts support this clonotype. This rearrangement joins TRBV3-1 to TRBJ2-5; D perhaps matches TRBD2 (5 bases). Germline V lookup: CDR1 LGHDT, CDR2 YNNKEL (reference sequence). The V gene lost 1 base and the J gene lost 5 bases, with 14 bases spanning the gap. The CDR3 runs to 15 residues. CDR3 nucleotide sequence: TGTGCCAGCAGCCAAGGACCGAGCGGCCCCGAGACCCAGTACTTC. Its translation is CASSQGPSGPETQYF.

This clonotype showed up many times. The rearrangement joins TRBV6-1 to TRBJ1-6; TRBD1 aligns across 10 bases. The CDR3 length is 17 residues. Germline V CDR1 and CDR2: MNHNS, SASEGT. V trimming: 4 bases; J trimming: 11 bases; junction bases outside the gene matches: 14. CDR3: CASSGQGALIHGAPLHF. The DNA for the CDR3 is TGTGCCAGCAGTGGACAGGGGGCGCTTATCCACGGGGCACCCCTCCACTTT.

The CDR3 spells CASSEAQGAWGGYTF. The CDR3, as DNA: TGTGCCAGCAGTGAAGCGCAGGGGGCATGGGGCGGCTACACCTTC. The rearrangement uses TRBV6-1 and TRBJ1-2, with 8 positions matching TRBD1. The CDR3 is 15 residues long. Germline CDR1 is MNHNS and CDR2 is SASEGT. Trimming removed 0 bases from V and 8 bases from J; junction bases left unmatched: 8.

This clonotype occurred many times. The chain has TRBV6-6 and TRBJ1-2; possible D gene TRBD1, 6 bases. The germline gives CDR1 MNHNY, CDR2 SVGAGI (reference sequence). The V end lost 0 bases, the J end lost 3 bases, and 8 bases lay between the germline ends. The CDR3 contains 14 residues. The DNA of the CDR3 is TGTGCCAGCAGTTACTCGACAGGACACTATGGCTACACCTTC. Encoded protein: CASSYSTGHYGYTF.

This clonotype came up many times. CDR3 region: CASSQSGLRTDTQYF. The CDR3, as DNA: TGTGCCAGCAGCCAATCGGGGCTCCGCACAGATACGCAGTATTTT. The chain carries TRBV7-2 and TRBJ2-3, with D perhaps being TRBD1 or TRBD2 (5 bases each). The CDR3 runs to 15 residues. The germline V gene has CDR1 SGHTA and CDR2 FQGNSA. Trimming left V 5 bases short and J 1 base short, with 13 bases between.

This clonotype has more than one count but fewer than ten. This chain joins TRBV10-3 and TRBJ2-5, with 9 bases matching TRBD1. V lost 9 bases to trimming and J lost 0 bases; unmatched junction nucleotides: 5. Per the germline V gene, CDR1 is ENHRY and CDR2 is SYGVKD. CDR3 length: 14 residues. CDR3 loop: CAISGQGNQETQYF. The CDR3 DNA sequence: TGTGCCATATCGGGACAGGGAAACCAAGAGACCCAGTACTTC.

The chain joins TRBV10-3 to TRBJ1-2; 8 bases are a match to TRBD1. The germline CDR1 and CDR2 sequences are ENHRY and SYGVKD. V shed 7 bases and J 5 bases; nucleotides not matched to a gene: 12. This CDR3 spans 15 amino acids. CDR3 sequence: CAITPQGERSYGYTF. The CDR3 DNA is TGTGCCATCACTCCACAGGGGGAGAGATCTTATGGCTACACCTTC.

This clonotype was seen many times. This chain joins TRBV7-9 and TRBJ2-1; 10 bases line up with TRBD1. The V segment lost 4 bases and the J segment 2 bases; nucleotides outside the gene matches: 5. This CDR3 region has 16 residues. Germline CDR1 and CDR2: SEHNR and FQNEAQ (reference sequence). The CDR3 loop reads CASSSPDRGTYNEQFF. CDR3 bases: TGTGCCAGCAGCTCGCCGGACAGGGGGACCTACAATGAGCAGTTCTTC. Filled out from reference TRBV7-9 and TRBJ2-1, the complete variable domain reads DTGVSQNPRHKITKRGQNVTFRCDPISEHNRLYWYRQTLGQGPEFLTYFQNEAQLEKSRLLSDRFSAERPKGSFSTLEIQRTEQGDSAMYLCASSSPDRGTYNEQFFGPGTRLTVL.

Concerning this clonotype: Possible read error: a much larger clone is one base away. The chain is built from TRBV28 and TRBJ2-5, with D tentatively TRBD1 or TRBD2 (5 bases each). The CDR3 sequence is 17 residues long. The V gene's germline CDR1 is MDHEN and CDR2 SYDVKM. Trimming cost V 3 bases and J 4 bases, with 21 bases left between them. The CDR3 coding sequence is TGTGCCAGCAGTTTCGGGGTTAAGGGGTTTCAGTCAGAGACCCAGTACTTC. Its protein is CASSFGVKGFQSETQYF.

At least ten counts were recorded for this clonotype. V usage is TRBV6-1 and J usage is TRBJ1-2; unclear D gene. V shed 4 bases and J shed 5 bases, with 11 bases lying between them. There are 13 residues in the CDR3. Germline CDR1 MNHNS, CDR2 SASEGT. This CDR3 reads CASSGGPPYGYTF. CDR3 DNA: TGTGCCAGCAGTGGCGGACCGCCTTATGGCTACACCTTC.

This clonotype was seen ten or more times. The V gene is TRBV30, the J gene TRBJ1-1; D possibly corresponds to TRBD1 (5 bases). The length of the CDR3 is 14 residues. V was cut by 4 bases and J by 0 bases, with 12 bases left in between. Germline loops: CDR1 GTSNPN, CDR2 SVGIG (reference sequence). CDR3 loop: CAWTRQLMNTEAFF. In DNA form, the CDR3 reads TGTGCCTGGACAAGACAGCTCATGAACACTGAAGCTTTCTTT.

This clonotype was observed at least ten times. The chain has TRBV28 and TRBJ2-7; D might be TRBD1 (6 bases). This CDR3 contains 15 residues. V was cut by 8 bases and J by 2 bases, with 19 bases left in between. Germline lookup yields CDR1 MDHEN and CDR2 SYDVKM. The CDR3 region has the DNA TGTGCCAGCGGGTCTCGGGGCGACAGGACCTACGAGCAGTACTTC. This encodes CASGSRGDRTYEQYF.